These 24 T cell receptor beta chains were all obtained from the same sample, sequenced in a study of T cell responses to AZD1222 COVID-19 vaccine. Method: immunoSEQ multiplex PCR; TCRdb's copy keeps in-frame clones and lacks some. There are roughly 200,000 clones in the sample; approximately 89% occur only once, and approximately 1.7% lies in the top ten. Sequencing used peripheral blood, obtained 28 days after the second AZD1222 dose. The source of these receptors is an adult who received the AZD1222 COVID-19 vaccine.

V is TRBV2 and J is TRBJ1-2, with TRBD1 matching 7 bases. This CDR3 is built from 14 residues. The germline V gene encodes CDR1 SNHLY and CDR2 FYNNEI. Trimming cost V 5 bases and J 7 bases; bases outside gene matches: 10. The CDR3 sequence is CASSNRGGLSGYTF. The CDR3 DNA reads TGTGCCAGCAGTAACAGGGGAGGATTGAGTGGCTACACCTTC.

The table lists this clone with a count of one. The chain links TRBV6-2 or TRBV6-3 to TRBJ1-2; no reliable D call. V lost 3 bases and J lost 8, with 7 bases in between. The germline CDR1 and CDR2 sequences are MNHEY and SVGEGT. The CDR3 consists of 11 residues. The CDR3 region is CASSYSLGYTF. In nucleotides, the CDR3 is TGTGCCAGCAGTTATAGCTTGGGCTACACCTTC.

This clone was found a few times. CDR3 nucleotides: TGTGCCAGTAGTCTCGGCAGAATAAACACTGAAGCTTTCTTT. Protein sequence: CASSLGRINTEAFF. V gene TRBV19 combines with J gene TRBJ1-1; D gene uncertain. The CDR3 sequence is 14 residues long. Germline V gene lookup returns CDR1 LNHDA and CDR2 SQIVND (reference sequence). V was pared by 5 bases and J by 2 bases, with 12 bases between.

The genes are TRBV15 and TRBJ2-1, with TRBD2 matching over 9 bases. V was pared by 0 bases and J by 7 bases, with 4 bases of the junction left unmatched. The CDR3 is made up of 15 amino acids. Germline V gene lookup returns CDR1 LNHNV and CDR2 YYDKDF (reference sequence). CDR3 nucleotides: TGTGCCACCAGCAGAGATCCTAGCGGGATAAATGAGCAGTTCTTC. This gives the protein CATSRDPSGINEQFF. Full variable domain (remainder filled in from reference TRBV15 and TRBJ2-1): DAMVIQNPRYQVTQFGKPVTLSCSQTLNHNVMYWYQQKSSQAPKLLFHYYDKDFNNEADTPDNFQSRRPNTSFCFLDIRSPGLGDTAMYLCATSRDPSGINEQFFGPGTRLTVL.

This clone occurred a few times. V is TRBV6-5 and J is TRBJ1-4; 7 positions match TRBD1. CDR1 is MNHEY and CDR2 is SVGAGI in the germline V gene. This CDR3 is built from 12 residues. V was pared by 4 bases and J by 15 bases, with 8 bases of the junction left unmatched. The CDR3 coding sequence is TGTGCCAGCAGTTCCCCTGGACAGGAGGTGTTTTTT. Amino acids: CASSSPGQEVFF.

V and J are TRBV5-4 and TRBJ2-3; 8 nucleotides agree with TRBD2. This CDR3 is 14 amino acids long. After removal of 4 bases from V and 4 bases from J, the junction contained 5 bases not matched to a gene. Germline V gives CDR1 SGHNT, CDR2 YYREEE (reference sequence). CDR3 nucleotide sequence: TGTGCCAGCAGCCCCTCGGGACTAGCAGATACGCAGTATTTT. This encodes CASSPSGLADTQYF.

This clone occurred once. CDR3 loop: CASSLGGGRTEAFF. In nucleotides, the CDR3 is TGTGCCAGCAGCCTCGGCGGGGGGCGAACTGAAGCTTTCTTT. The V and J genes are TRBV7-3 and TRBJ1-1; possibly TRBD1 for D (6 bases). V gave up 5 bases and J gave up 5 bases, with 15 bases separating them. The germline V gene encodes CDR1 SGHTA and CDR2 FQGTGA. This CDR3 is 14 amino acids long.

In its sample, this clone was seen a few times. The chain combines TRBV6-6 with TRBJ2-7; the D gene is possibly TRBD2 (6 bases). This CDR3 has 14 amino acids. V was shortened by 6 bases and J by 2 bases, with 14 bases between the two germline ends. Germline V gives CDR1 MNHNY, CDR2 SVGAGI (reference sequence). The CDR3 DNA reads TGTGCCAGCAGGGAGGAGCGGGCTGCCTACGAGCAGTACTTC. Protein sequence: CASREERAAYEQYF.

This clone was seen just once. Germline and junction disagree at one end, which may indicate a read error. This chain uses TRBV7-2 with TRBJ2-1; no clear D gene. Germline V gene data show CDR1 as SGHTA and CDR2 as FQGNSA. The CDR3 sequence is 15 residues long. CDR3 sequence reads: CASSSPTVRTSELFF. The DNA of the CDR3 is TGTGCCAGCAGCTCACCGACGGTAAGAACTTCCGAGCTGTTCTTC. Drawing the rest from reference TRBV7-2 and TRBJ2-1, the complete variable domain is GAGVSQSPSNKVTEKGKDVELRCDPISGHTALYWYRQSLGQGLEFLIYFQGNSAPDKSGLPSDRFSAERTGGSVSTLTIQRTQQEDSAVYLCASSSPTVRTSELFFGPGTRLTVL.

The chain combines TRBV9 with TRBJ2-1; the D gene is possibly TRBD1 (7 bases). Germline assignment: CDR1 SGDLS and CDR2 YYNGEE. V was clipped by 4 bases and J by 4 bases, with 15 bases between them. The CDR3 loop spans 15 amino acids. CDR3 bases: TGTGCCAGCAGCTCCTCGGAGGGGGCGTACAATGAGCAGTTCTTC. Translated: CASSSSEGAYNEQFF.

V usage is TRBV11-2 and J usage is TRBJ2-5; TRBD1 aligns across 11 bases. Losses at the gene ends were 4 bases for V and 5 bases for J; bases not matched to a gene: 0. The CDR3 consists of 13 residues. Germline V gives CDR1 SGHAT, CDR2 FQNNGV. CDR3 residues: CASSWDRGETQYF. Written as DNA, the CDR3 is TGTGCCAGCAGCTGGGACAGGGGGGAGACCCAGTACTTC.

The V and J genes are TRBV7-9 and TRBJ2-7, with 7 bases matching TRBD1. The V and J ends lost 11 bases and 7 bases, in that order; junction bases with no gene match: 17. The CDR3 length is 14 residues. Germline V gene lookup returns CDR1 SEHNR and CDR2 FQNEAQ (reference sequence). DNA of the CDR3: TGTGCCGGAACTCTGGCAGGGGGTTCGGGTGAGCAGTACTTC. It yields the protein CAGTLAGGSGEQYF.

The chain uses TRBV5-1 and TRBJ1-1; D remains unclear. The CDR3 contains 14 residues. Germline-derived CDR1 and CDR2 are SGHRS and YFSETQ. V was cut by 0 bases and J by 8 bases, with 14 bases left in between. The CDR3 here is CASSLGSGGLEAFF. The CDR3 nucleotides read TGCGCCAGCAGCTTGGGGTCAGGAGGTTTGGAAGCTTTCTTT. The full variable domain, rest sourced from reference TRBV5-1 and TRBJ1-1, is KAGVTQTPRYLIKTRGQQVTLSCSPISGHRSVSWYQQTPGQGLQFLFEYFSETQRNKGNFPGRFSGRQFSNSRSEMNVSTLELGDSALYLCASSLGSGGLEAFFGQGTRLTVV.

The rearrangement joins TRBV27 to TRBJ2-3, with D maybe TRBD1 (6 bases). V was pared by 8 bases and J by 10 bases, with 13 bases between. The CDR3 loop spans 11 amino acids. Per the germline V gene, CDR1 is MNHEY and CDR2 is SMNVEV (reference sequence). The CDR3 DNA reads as TGTGCCAGCGGCAGGGGTCATCCGCAGTATTTT. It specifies CASGRGHPQYF.

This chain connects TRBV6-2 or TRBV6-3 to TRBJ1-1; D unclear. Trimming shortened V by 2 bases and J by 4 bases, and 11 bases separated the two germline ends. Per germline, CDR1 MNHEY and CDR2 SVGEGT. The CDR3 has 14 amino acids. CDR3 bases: TGTGCCAGCAGTTACCGTCCTTGGAGCACTGAAGCTTTCTTT. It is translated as CASSYRPWSTEAFF.

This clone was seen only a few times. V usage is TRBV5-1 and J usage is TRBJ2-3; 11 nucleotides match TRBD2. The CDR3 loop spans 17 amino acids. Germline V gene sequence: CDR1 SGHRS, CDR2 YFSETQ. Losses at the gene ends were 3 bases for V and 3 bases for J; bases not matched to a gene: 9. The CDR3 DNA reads TGCGCCAGCAGCTCTGATGTAGCGGGGGGGCAAACAGATACGCAGTATTTT. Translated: CASSSDVAGGQTDTQYF.

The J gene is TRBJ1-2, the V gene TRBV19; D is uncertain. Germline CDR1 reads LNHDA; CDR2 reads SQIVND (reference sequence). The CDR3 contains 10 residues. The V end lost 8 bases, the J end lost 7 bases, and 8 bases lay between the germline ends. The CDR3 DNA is TGTGCCAGTTCGCAGCGTGGCTACACCTTC. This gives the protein CASSQRGYTF.

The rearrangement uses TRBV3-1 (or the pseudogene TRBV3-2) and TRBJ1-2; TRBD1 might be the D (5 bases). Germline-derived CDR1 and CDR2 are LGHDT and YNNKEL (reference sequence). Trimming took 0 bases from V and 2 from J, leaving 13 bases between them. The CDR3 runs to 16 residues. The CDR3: CASSQEPGRPNYGYTF. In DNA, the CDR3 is TGTGCCAGCAGCCAAGAACCGGGACGGCCCAACTATGGCTACACCTTC.

The CDR3 DNA sequence: TGTGCCAGCTCACCAGACACTTTCTACGAGCAGTACTTC. It specifies CASSPDTFYEQYF. This sequence joins TRBV18 and TRBJ2-7; D gene ambiguous. V gave up 2 bases and J gave up 3 bases, with 8 bases separating them. This CDR3 is 13 amino acids long. Germline V gives CDR1 KGHSH, CDR2 LQKENI.

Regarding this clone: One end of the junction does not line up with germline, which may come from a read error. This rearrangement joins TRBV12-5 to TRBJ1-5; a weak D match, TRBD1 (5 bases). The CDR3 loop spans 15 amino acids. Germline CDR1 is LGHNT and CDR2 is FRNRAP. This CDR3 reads CASGLAGYSNQPQHF. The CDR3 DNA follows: TGTGCTAGTGGCTTGGCAGGGTATAGCAATCAGCCCCAGCATTTT.

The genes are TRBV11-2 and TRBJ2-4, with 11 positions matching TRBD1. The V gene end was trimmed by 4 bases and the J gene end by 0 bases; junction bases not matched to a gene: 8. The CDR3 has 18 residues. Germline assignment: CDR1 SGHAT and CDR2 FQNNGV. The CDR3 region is CASSSLWGQGEAKNIQYF. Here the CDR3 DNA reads TGTGCCAGCAGCTCCTTGTGGGGACAGGGGGAAGCCAAAAACATTCAGTACTTC.

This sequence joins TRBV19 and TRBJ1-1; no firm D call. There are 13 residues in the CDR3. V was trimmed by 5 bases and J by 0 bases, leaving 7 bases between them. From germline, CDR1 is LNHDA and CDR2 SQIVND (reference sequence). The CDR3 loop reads CASSLSVNTEAFF. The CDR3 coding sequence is TGTGCCAGTAGTCTCAGTGTGAACACTGAAGCTTTCTTT.

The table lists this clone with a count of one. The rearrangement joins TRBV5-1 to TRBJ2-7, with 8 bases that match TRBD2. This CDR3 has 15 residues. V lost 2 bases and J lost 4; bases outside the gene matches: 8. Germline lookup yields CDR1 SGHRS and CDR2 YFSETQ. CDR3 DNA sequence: TGCGCCAGCAGCTTAGCGGGGGCTTTCATGTACGAGCAGTACTTC. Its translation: CASSLAGAFMYEQYF.

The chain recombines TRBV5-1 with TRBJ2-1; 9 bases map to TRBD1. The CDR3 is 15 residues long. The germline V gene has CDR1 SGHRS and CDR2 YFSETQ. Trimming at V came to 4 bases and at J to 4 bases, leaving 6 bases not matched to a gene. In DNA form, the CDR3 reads TGCGCCAGCAGCCAAGGACAGGGGCCTTACAATGAGCAGTTCTTC. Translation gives CASSQGQGPYNEQFF.